A selection of T cell receptor beta chains follows, all from one sample in a study of T cells in Graves' hyperthyroidism and ophthalmopathy. In TCRdb, the multiplex PCR reads were re-called with MiXCR into one record per CDR3 protein. The table records around 520,000 distinct CDR3 sequences, about 24% of them present only once. The sequencing input was blood. The source of these receptors is a woman in her 30s with Graves' ophthalmopathy. CDR3s include the opening cysteine and the closing phenylalanine or tryptophan. D genes are given only for firm matches. Clone size is not always given. Where it is, it says once, few, many or a class for expanded clones.

v_gene: TRBV7-3
abundance: .
d_gene: .
j_gene: TRBJ1-1
CDR3aa: CASSKGPGNTEAFF
CDR3nt: TGTGCCAGCAGCAAGGGACCGGGGAACACTGAAGCTTTCTTT

v_gene: TRBV5-1
abundance: many
d_gene: .
j_gene: TRBJ2-5
CDR3aa: CASSFGQSQETQYF
CDR3nt: TGCGCCAGCAGCTTCGGACAGAGCCAAGAGACCCAGTACTTC

v_gene: TRBV3-1
abundance: .
d_gene: .
j_gene: TRBJ1-2
CDR3aa: CASSQNGVIDGYTF
CDR3nt: TGTGCCAGCAGCCAGAACGGGGTGATCGATGGCTACACCTTC

v_gene: TRBV20-1
abundance: many
d_gene: TRBD2
j_gene: TRBJ2-5
CDR3aa: CSGYQGGKETQYF
CDR3nt: TGCAGTGGGTACCAGGGAGGGAAAGAGACCCAGTACTTC

v_gene: TRBV12-3/TRBV12-4
abundance: .
d_gene: .
j_gene: TRBJ1-3
CDR3aa: CATSGDDGNTIYF
CDR3nt: TGTGCCACAAGTGGCGATGATGGAAACACCATATATTTT

v_gene: TRBV6-2/TRBV6-3
abundance: few
d_gene: .
j_gene: TRBJ1-2
CDR3aa: CASSYSSRVHGYTF
CDR3nt: TGTGCCAGCAGTTACTCATCCAGGGTTCATGGCTACACCTTC

v_gene: TRBV19
abundance: many
d_gene: .
j_gene: TRBJ1-1
CDR3aa: CASFSPDGNTEAFF
CDR3nt: TGTGCCAGTTTCTCCCCCGACGGGAACACTGAAGCTTTCTTT

v_gene: TRBV20-1
abundance: many
d_gene: TRBD1
j_gene: TRBJ1-5
CDR3aa: CSARDPGTGEFQPQHF
CDR3nt: TGCAGTGCTAGAGATCCCGGGACAGGGGAATTTCAGCCCCAGCATTTT

v_gene: TRBV3-1
abundance: .
d_gene: TRBD2
j_gene: TRBJ2-5
CDR3aa: CASSKVYTLAGSQETQYF
CDR3nt: TGTGCCAGCAGCAAAGTTTACACGCTAGCGGGGTCTCAAGAGACCCAGTACTTC

v_gene: TRBV28
abundance: many
d_gene: .
j_gene: TRBJ2-5
CDR3aa: CASGFQETQYF
CDR3nt: TGTGCCAGCGGCTTCCAAGAGACCCAGTACTTC

v_gene: TRBV10-3
abundance: many
d_gene: TRBD2
j_gene: TRBJ2-7
CDR3aa: CAISEILAGLKISYEQYF
CDR3nt: TGTGCCATCAGTGAGATTTTAGCGGGGCTGAAGATTTCCTACGAGCAGTACTTC

v_gene: TRBV12-3/TRBV12-4
abundance: many
d_gene: .
j_gene: TRBJ1-1
CDR3aa: CASRNRDVKNTEAFF
CDR3nt: TGTGCCAGCAGGAACAGGGATGTGAAGAACACTGAAGCTTTCTTT

v_gene: TRBV11-3
abundance: .
d_gene: .
j_gene: TRBJ2-7
CDR3aa: CASSLGWPGPYEQYF
CDR3nt: TGTGCCAGCAGCTTAGGTTGGCCGGGACCTTACGAGCAGTACTTC

v_gene: TRBV6-5
abundance: many
d_gene: .
j_gene: TRBJ1-1
CDR3aa: CASSHWDLERNTEAFF
CDR3nt: TGTGCCAGCAGTCACTGGGATCTCGAAAGGAACACTGAAGCTTTCTTT

v_gene: TRBV10-3
abundance: .
d_gene: TRBD1
j_gene: TRBJ1-5
CDR3aa: CAISGGTGVSNQPQHF
CDR3nt: TGTGCCATCAGTGGTGGGACAGGGGTTAGCAATCAGCCCCAGCATTTT

v_gene: TRBV3-1
abundance: few
d_gene: .
j_gene: TRBJ2-7
CDR3aa: CASSQDRGQLYEQYF
CDR3nt: TGTGCCAGCAGCCAAGATAGAGGACAGCTCTACGAGCAGTACTTC

v_gene: TRBV20-1
abundance: many
d_gene: .
j_gene: TRBJ1-2
CDR3aa: CSARVGGRDYGYTF
CDR3nt: TGCAGTGCTAGAGTCGGGGGGCGCGACTATGGCTACACCTTC

v_gene: TRBV15
abundance: many
d_gene: TRBD2
j_gene: TRBJ2-3
CDR3aa: CATSRLPSGGATDTQYF
CDR3nt: TGTGCCACCAGCAGACTACCTAGCGGGGGGGCAACAGATACGCAGTATTTT

v_gene: TRBV7-2
abundance: few
d_gene: TRBD2
j_gene: TRBJ2-4
CDR3aa: CASSFAQLLAGKNIQYF
CDR3nt: TGTGCCAGCAGCTTTGCCCAACTTCTAGCGGGCAAAAACATTCAGTACTTC

v_gene: TRBV20-1
abundance: many
d_gene: .
j_gene: TRBJ2-7
CDR3aa: CSALVASYEQYF
CDR3nt: TGCAGTGCTTTAGTGGCAAGCTACGAGCAGTACTTC

v_gene: TRBV7-2
abundance: many
d_gene: TRBD1
j_gene: TRBJ1-1
CDR3aa: CASSRDREDEAFF
CDR3nt: TGTGCCAGCAGCCGGGACAGGGAGGATGAAGCTTTCTTT

v_gene: TRBV7-9
abundance: many
d_gene: .
j_gene: TRBJ2-7
CDR3aa: CASSFPETYEQYF
CDR3nt: TGTGCCAGCAGCTTTCCGGAGACCTACGAGCAGTACTTC

v_gene: TRBV12-3/TRBV12-4
abundance: many
d_gene: TRBD1
j_gene: TRBJ1-1
CDR3aa: CASSFRTGNTEAFF
CDR3nt: TGCGCCAGCAGCTTCCGGACAGGGAACACTGAAGCTTTCTTT

v_gene: TRBV7-9
abundance: many
d_gene: .
j_gene: TRBJ2-5
CDR3aa: CASSLFPGRQETQYF
CDR3nt: TGTGCCAGCAGCTTATTCCCGGGACGCCAAGAGACCCAGTACTTC

v_gene: TRBV2
abundance: few
d_gene: TRBD1
j_gene: TRBJ2-2
CDR3aa: CAWDRGNTGELFF
CDR3nt: TGTGCCTGGGACAGGGGGAACACCGGGGAGCTGTTTTTT

v_gene: TRBV28
abundance: many
d_gene: TRBD2
j_gene: TRBJ2-5
CDR3aa: CASSDPGLAVETQYF
CDR3nt: TGTGCCAGCAGTGACCCGGGACTAGCTGTCGAGACCCAGTACTTC

v_gene: TRBV20-1
abundance: many
d_gene: .
j_gene: TRBJ1-2
CDR3aa: CSASTGIYGYTF
CDR3nt: TGCAGTGCTAGTACGGGAATCTATGGCTACACCTTC

v_gene: TRBV14
abundance: many
d_gene: .
j_gene: TRBJ2-7
CDR3aa: CASSHRGNYEQYF
CDR3nt: TGTGCCAGCAGCCACAGGGGAAACTACGAGCAGTACTTC

v_gene: TRBV6-4
abundance: .
d_gene: .
j_gene: TRBJ1-5
CDR3aa: CASSNFGSYPVTQPQHF
CDR3nt: TGTGCCAGCAGTAACTTCGGCAGTTATCCCGTGACCCAGCCCCAGCATTTT